This record covers a single TCR beta chain. Antigen unknown. The protocol was immunoSEQ multiplex PCR, while the TCRdb copy is restricted to in-frame clones and leaves out a portion. The profile shows 550,000 to 800,000 clones, about nine tenths of them singletons. These data belong to a study of shared clonotypes between healthy human individuals. Every contributor of samples was a Caucasian grown-up residing in Nashville, Tennessee. Trimming took off 0 bases at V and 5 bases at J, with 11 bases between the two ends. Germline lookup yields CDR1 MNHEY and CDR2 SVGAGI. The CDR3 totals 15 residues. Study-level findings and limits: Estimated richness was generally greater in naive than memory subsets. The sharing of about 5% of naive CD4 clonotypes was seen across a handful of donors. The study's rarefaction showed incomplete sorted-subset sequencing despite large depth.

The receptor's source is a young man in good health. Some clones in this sample may be carry-over from other donors' samples. The chain carries TRBV6-5 and TRBJ2-1; D assignment may be TRBD1 or TRBD2 (6 bases each). The sequencing sample was made of memory CD8+ T cells from PBMCs. As to subset: CD45RO+ cells pooled with CCR7-negative TemRA cells. The CDR3 spells CASSYSGGGNNEQFF. CDR3 nucleotides: TGTGCCAGCAGTTACTCAGGGGGAGGAAACAATGAGCAGTTCTTC.